Each of the 5 T cell receptor beta chains below was sequenced from the same sample in a study of human T cells and chemical hapten exposure. Documented time point: patch test 1, 2 weeks after DPC sensitization. Treatment denoted: therapeutic diphenylcyclopropenone sensitization with weekly scalp DPC. TCRdb itself ran the RACE reads through MiXCR, one entry per CDR3 protein. The sample has 180,000 or so distinct CDR3 sequences; 20% to 25% are singletons. Material: whole blood, obtained in connection with sensitization to the hapten diphenylcyclopropenone (DPC). Receptors were obtained from a woman in her fifties or sixties with alopecia areata. Some clones in this sample may be carry-over from other donors' samples.

This chain joins TRBV9 and TRBJ2-1, with D hard to call. This CDR3 has 12 amino acids. CDR1 is SGDLS, CDR2 YYNGEE, per germline. Trimming cost V 2 bases and J 9 bases, with 9 bases left between them. The CDR3 spells CASSVFDSEQFF. In nucleotides, the CDR3 is TGTGCCAGCAGCGTCTTTGATAGTGAGCAGTTCTTC.

This clonotype has only a few counts. The gene calls are TRBV4-2 and TRBJ2-3; 11 bases fit TRBD2. Germline CDR1 LGHNA, CDR2 YNFKEQ. The CDR3 extends over 15 amino acids. After removal of 2 bases from V and 4 bases from J, the junction contained 2 bases not matched to a gene. The CDR3, as DNA: TGTGCCAGCAGCCAAACTAGCGGGAGTGCAGATACGCAGTATTTT. Translating gives CASSQTSGSADTQYF.

This clonotype was seen only a few times. The chain's CDR3 is CASSLGPSSGNTIYF. The CDR3 coding sequence is TGTGCCAGCAGCTTGGGACCGTCCTCTGGAAACACCATATATTTT. This sequence joins TRBV5-6 and TRBJ1-3; D remains unclear. V lost 0 bases, J lost 0 bases, and 7 bases lay in between. Germline V lookup: CDR1 SGHDT, CDR2 YYEEEE. The CDR3 has 15 residues.

This clonotype was seen a few times. This rearrangement joins TRBV14 to TRBJ2-1, with 7 bases fitting TRBD2. The CDR3 consists of 16 residues. Germline lookup yields CDR1 SGHDN and CDR2 FVKESK. J gave up 15 bases and V 5 bases, and 22 bases lay outside the gene matches. In DNA form, the CDR3 reads TGTGCCAGCAGCTTGAATGTGGGGGAGGGCCGATTGTCGCCGTTCTTC. It is translated as CASSLNVGEGRLSPFF. The full variable domain, rest sourced from reference TRBV14 and TRBJ2-1, is EAGVTQFPSHSVIEKGQTVTLRCDPISGHDNLYWYRRVMGKEIKFLLHFVKESKQDESGMPNNRFLAERTGGTYSTLKVQPAELEDSGVYFCASSLNVGEGRLSPFFGPGTRLTVL.

This clonotype was counted a few times. This chain uses TRBV9 with TRBJ2-1; 11 nucleotides match TRBD2. The CDR3 has 14 amino acids. J was trimmed by 5 bases and V by 4 bases; bases with no gene match: 2. In germline, CDR1 is SGDLS, CDR2 YYNGEE. CDR3 nucleotide sequence: TGTGCCAGCAGCCCGGGACTAGCGGACAATGAGCAGTTCTTC. Translating it yields CASSPGLADNEQFF.